The present TCR beta chain was sequenced within a study of cytomegalovirus exposure and HLA in healthy donors. The PCR made use of 60 Vbeta and 13 Jbeta primers. Assay used: immunoSEQ multiplex PCR; TCRdb lists only in-frame clones, some missing. Among a few hundred thousand clones listed, 80% were seen once. Germline CDR1 reads LNHDA; CDR2 reads SQIVND (reference sequence). The CDR3 sequence is 17 residues long. V was shortened by 3 bases and J by 5 bases, with 22 bases between the two germline ends. The count of this clone is one. Its antigen remains unidentified. Study-wide results and caveats: The productive fraction for most TCR beta V segments was about 87% or about 30% in an earlier analysis. For most TCR sequences rarity was the rule, although some public TCRs occurred in many donors. Cytomegalovirus association was listed for 164 TCR beta chains.

Sampled while nominally healthy, donors likely had unrecorded immune exposures. Sequences were obtained from PBMCs. This clonotype was sampled from a girl aged 2 to 9 in good health and CMV-seronegative. The V gene is TRBV19, the J gene TRBJ2-5; D possibly corresponds to TRBD1 (7 bases). DNA of the CDR3: TGTGCCAGTAGTATGGGGTACGGAGGGGGCTTAGGGGAGACCCAGTACTTC. It translates to CASSMGYGGGLGETQYF.